These 31 T cell receptor beta chains were all obtained from the same sample, sequenced in a study of blood T cells in healthy people across ages (dated by TCRdb to between 2014 and 2017). Library generation was performed with 5' RACE. These reads were obtained on an Illumina HiSeq 2500. A second PCR of roughly 7 to 11 cycles was performed with a sample-barcoded 5' primer and a J-beta primer mix. The public reads were reprocessed in TCRdb via fastp at Q25 and MiXCR, keeping in-frame beta chains. Rows merge per CDR3 protein into single entries with the most common DNA and genes. The sample table holds approximately 780,000 distinct CDR3 sequences, of which about a quarter were seen once. The top ten clonotypes cover under 3% of the sample. The same data also contributed to another study, on T cells of mothers and their children.

Sequences were obtained from blood. The receptors originated from a boy between 5 and 17 years old in good health.

The chain has TRBV5-4 and TRBJ2-5, with D unresolved. The assigned J gene may be wrong: the sequence end matches TRBJ2-1 better. This CDR3 is 14 amino acids long. Germline V gene data show CDR1 as SGHNT and CDR2 as YYREEE (reference sequence). This chain's CDR3 is CASSTRSRPNEQFF. DNA for the CDR3: TGTGCCAGCAGTACCAGATCCAGGCCGAATGAGCAGTTCTTC.

The J gene is TRBJ2-4, the V gene TRBV21-1; TRBD1 reflects the table's D call only, with no check against the DNA. TRBV21-1 is deemed a pseudogene. This CDR3 has 14 amino acids. The CDR3 loop reads CASTSRQAKNIQYF. In nucleotides, the CDR3 is TGTGCCAGCACCTCGAGACAGGCTAAAAACATTCAGTACTTC.

The chain combines TRBV5-1 with TRBJ2-7; 9 bases fit TRBD1. This CDR3 comprises 15 residues. CDR1 SGHRS and CDR2 YFSETQ come from the germline V gene. The V gene end was trimmed by 4 bases and the J gene end by 3 bases; junction bases not matched to a gene: 8. CDR3 nucleotides: TGCGCCAGCAGCCCGTACGGGACAGGGAACTACGAGCAGTACTTC. As protein: CASSPYGTGNYEQYF.

This chain links TRBV28 with TRBJ2-7, with a possible D match to TRBD1 (5 bases). V was cut by 3 bases and J by 1 base, with 16 bases left in between. From germline, CDR1 is MDHEN and CDR2 SYDVKM. The CDR3 contains 16 residues. The CDR3 sequence: CASSFVPRAPSYEQYF. The DNA of the CDR3 is TGTGCCAGCAGTTTTGTCCCCAGGGCCCCTTCCTACGAGCAGTACTTC.

This clonotype was seen a handful of times. This chain joins TRBV5-1 and TRBJ1-4, with D perhaps TRBD1 (5 bases). CDR1 and CDR2 (germline): SGHRS, YFSETQ. The CDR3 is 16 amino acids. The germline V and J ends were trimmed by 9 bases and 8 bases, with 26 bases remaining between them. CDR3 amino acids: CATSPQGAAGLEKLFF. The CDR3 coding sequence is TGCGCCACCTCGCCACAAGGGGCAGCGGGACTGGAAAAACTGTTTTTT. Full variable domain (missing parts from reference TRBV5-1 and TRBJ1-4): KAGVTQTPRYLIKTRGQQVTLSCSPISGHRSVSWYQQTPGQGLQFLFEYFSETQRNKGNFPGRFSGRQFSNSRSEMNVSTLELGDSALYLCATSPQGAAGLEKLFFGSGTQLSVL.

The V call is TRBV7-2, the J call TRBJ2-7; D is uncertain. Trimming pared 5 bases from V and 5 bases from J, leaving 13 bases between. The germline CDR1 and CDR2 sequences are SGHTA and FQGNSA. The length of the CDR3 is 13 residues. The CDR3 DNA sequence: TGTGCCAGCAGCGTAGAGTCTAGGAACGAGCAGTACTTC. Protein product: CASSVESRNEQYF.

The genes are TRBV18 and TRBJ1-2; 10 bases match TRBD1. This CDR3 contains 14 residues. Germline loops: CDR1 KGHSH, CDR2 LQKENI. V was clipped by 4 bases and J by 4 bases; unmatched bases: 3. The CDR3 DNA is TGTGCCAGCTCACAGGGACAGGGGACCTATGGCTACACCTTC. This gives the protein CASSQGQGTYGYTF.

The CDR3 sequence: CATSDFPDPGANVLTF. The DNA for the CDR3 is TGTGCCACCAGTGATTTCCCGGACCCTGGGGCCAACGTCCTGACTTTC. The V gene is TRBV24-1, the J gene TRBJ2-6, with unresolved D. The V gene's germline CDR1 is KGHDR and CDR2 SFDVKD. The CDR3 loop spans 16 amino acids. The V and J ends lost 1 base and 2 bases respectively, with 8 bases between them.

This clonotype showed up just a few times. The gene calls are TRBV20-1 and TRBJ1-2, with D maybe TRBD1 (5 bases). V was trimmed by 6 bases and J by 0 bases, leaving 14 bases between them. The CDR3 covers 14 residues. Germline values: CDR1 DFQATT, CDR2 SNEGSKA (reference sequence). CDR3 nucleotide sequence: TGCAGTGCCCCTCGCCAGGGCACTAACTATGGCTACACCTTC. Translation gives CSAPRQGTNYGYTF.

This clonotype was observed at least ten times. V and J are TRBV12-3 or TRBV12-4 and TRBJ2-1; D unclear. CDR3 size: 11 residues. Trimming removed 5 bases at V and 4 bases at J, with 3 bases between. The chain's CDR3 is CASSQYNEQFF. In nucleotides, the CDR3 is TGTGCCAGCAGTCAGTACAATGAGCAGTTCTTC.

This clonotype was detected only a few times. An end of the junction differs from the germline gene, which may be a read error. The V gene is TRBV11-2, the J gene TRBJ2-2, with 12 bases aligning to TRBD2. Germline V CDR1 and CDR2: SGHAT, FQNNGV. This CDR3 is 21 amino acids long. The CDR3 region is CANSLGDARLAGDTNTGELFF. The CDR3 DNA follows: TGTGCCAACAGCTTAGGGGACGCCCGACTAGCGGGGGACACGAACACCGGGGAGCTGTTTTTT.

The table lists this clonotype with a few counts. The chain employs TRBV29-1 and TRBJ2-5, with 10 bases that match TRBD2. The assigned J gene may be wrong: the sequence end matches TRBJ2-1 better. CDR3 size: 13 residues. From germline, CDR1 is SQVTM and CDR2 ANQGSEA. The DNA of the CDR3 is TGCAGCGTGGCTAGCGGGGGCTACAATGAGCAGTTCTTC. Its translation is CSVASGGYNEQFF.

This clonotype showed up just a few times. The rearrangement links TRBV6-1 to TRBJ2-5; D is unresolved. The CDR3 runs 14 residues. Trimming shortened V by 6 bases and J by 2 bases, and 13 bases separated the two germline ends. CDR1 and CDR2 from the germline V gene are MNHNS and SASEGT. The CDR3 reads CASSPRRPQETQYF. The CDR3 region has the DNA TGTGCCAGCAGCCCAAGACGCCCTCAAGAGACCCAGTACTTC.

This clonotype was recorded a few times. The rearrangement uses TRBV7-6 and TRBJ1-4, with D tentatively TRBD1 (6 bases). V lost 4 bases and J 5 bases, leaving 11 bases between the germline ends. This CDR3 spans 14 amino acids. Germline V gene data show CDR1 as SGHVS and CDR2 as FNYEAQ. CDR3 coding DNA: TGTGCCAGCAGCTCGGACAGCGTGAATGAAAAACTGTTTTTT. As protein: CASSSDSVNEKLFF.

The gene calls are TRBV28 and TRBJ2-3, with D tentatively TRBD1 (6 bases). V lost 8 bases to trimming and J lost 4 bases, with 13 bases between them. The CDR3 runs to 13 residues. The germline V gene has CDR1 MDHEN and CDR2 SYDVKM. As DNA, the CDR3 is TGTGCCAGCTCTGACAGGACCGCAGATACGCAGTATTTT. It yields the protein CASSDRTADTQYF.

Only a few counts were recorded for this clonotype. V and J are TRBV6-2 or TRBV6-3 and TRBJ2-4, with TRBD1 matching 7 bases. The CDR3 has 13 amino acids. The V gene's germline CDR1 is MNHEY and CDR2 SVGEGT. Trimming took 6 bases from V and 5 from J; bases not matched to a gene: 4. CDR3 amino acids: CASRRGGENIQYF. The CDR3 DNA reads as TGTGCCAGCAGAAGAGGGGGCGAAAACATTCAGTACTTC.

The V call is TRBV6-5, the J call TRBJ2-5; unclear D gene. This CDR3 has 20 residues. Germline V gives CDR1 MNHEY, CDR2 SVGAGI. The V and J ends lost 4 bases and 2 bases respectively, with 29 bases between them. CDR3 amino acids: CASSSRARSVPRLLQETQYF. The DNA for the CDR3 is TGTGCCAGCAGTTCCCGGGCCAGGAGCGTCCCACGACTCCTACAAGAGACCCAGTACTTC.

This clonotype was seen only a few times. The chain couples TRBV6-1 to TRBJ2-1; 8 positions agree with TRBD2. The CDR3 spans 14 residues. The germline V gene encodes CDR1 MNHNS and CDR2 SASEGT. After removal of 8 bases from V and 10 bases from J, the junction contained 13 bases not matched to a gene. CDR3 protein: CASLFGLAGGEQFF. The CDR3 bases are TGTGCCAGCCTTTTCGGGCTAGCGGGCGGCGAGCAGTTCTTC.

This clonotype was seen a handful of times. The chain combines TRBV10-2 with TRBJ1-5; a possible D gene is TRBD1 (5 bases). Trimming pared 3 bases from V and 5 bases from J, leaving 8 bases between. The V gene's germline CDR1 is WSHSY and CDR2 SAAADI. The CDR3 has 13 residues. CDR3 sequence: CASSDRDHQPQHF. The CDR3 DNA is TGCGCCAGCAGTGACAGGGACCATCAGCCCCAGCATTTT.

This clonotype was found once. The rearrangement links TRBV12-3 or TRBV12-4 to TRBJ1-2; 7 bases fit TRBD1. V shed 4 bases, J shed 3 bases, and the junction held 11 bases outside the gene matches. There are 16 residues in the CDR3. The DNA of the CDR3 is TGTGCCAGCAGTTCCGGGTGGGACAGTTCATACTATGGCTACACCTTC. It yields the protein CASSSGWDSSYYGYTF.

The DNA of the CDR3 is TGTGCCAGCAGCCCTCAGATTACAGGGGGATCTGAAGCTTTCTTT. Translation: CASSPQITGGSEAFF. The J gene is TRBJ1-1, the V gene TRBV7-2, with 8 positions matching TRBD1. This CDR3 spans 15 amino acids. Per germline, CDR1 SGHTA and CDR2 FQGNSA. V was pared by 5 bases and J by 6 bases, with 11 bases of the junction left unmatched.

This clonotype turned up a few times. The gene calls are TRBV20-1 and TRBJ2-1, with 10 bases aligning to TRBD2. Unmatched junction bases numbered 0, after V lost 0 bases and J lost 7 bases. In germline, CDR1 is DFQATT, CDR2 SNEGSKA (reference sequence). CDR3 length: 13 amino acids. The DNA for the CDR3 is TGCAGTGCTAGAGAACTAGCGGGGAATGAGCAGTTCTTC. It yields the protein CSARELAGNEQFF.

Here the CDR3 reads CASLPGGTDTQYF. The CDR3 DNA sequence: TGTGCCAGCCTACCAGGGGGCACAGATACGCAGTATTTT. This chain uses TRBV11-2 with TRBJ2-3, with TRBD1 as a possible D gene (6 bases). This CDR3 has 13 residues. Germline CDR1 is SGHAT and CDR2 is FQNNGV. V lost 8 bases to trimming and J lost 1 base, with 10 bases between them.

This chain links TRBV7-9 with TRBJ1-6, with D perhaps TRBD1 (6 bases). V was trimmed by 1 base and J by 6 bases, leaving 10 bases between them. CDR1 and CDR2 from the germline V gene are SEHNR and FQNEAQ (reference sequence). This CDR3 is built from 15 residues. DNA for the CDR3: TGTGCCAGCAGCTTAGTTGGGGGGCTTAATTCACCCCTCCACTTT. Residues: CASSLVGGLNSPLHF.

The rearrangement uses TRBV10-3 and TRBJ2-6, with no clear D. Germline CDR1 reads ENHRY; CDR2 reads SYGVKD. V was shortened by 2 bases and J by 0 bases, with 8 bases between the two germline ends. The CDR3 loop spans 16 amino acids. The chain's CDR3 is CAISEGRSSGANVLTF. Written as DNA, the CDR3 is TGTGCCATCAGTGAGGGCCGAAGCTCTGGGGCCAACGTCCTGACTTTC.

The rearrangement joins TRBV7-2 to TRBJ2-5; D is perhaps TRBD2 (6 bases). Trimming took 5 bases from V and 5 from J, leaving 18 bases between them. This CDR3 has 15 amino acids. Per the germline V gene, CDR1 is SGHTA and CDR2 is FQGNSA. The CDR3 reads CASSLGPPGRETQYF. The CDR3 DNA reads TGTGCCAGCAGCCTCGGACCGCCAGGGAGGGAGACCCAGTACTTC.

In its sample, this clonotype was seen a few times. V and J are TRBV10-3 and TRBJ1-2; TRBD1 might be the D (5 bases). The germline V gene encodes CDR1 ENHRY and CDR2 SYGVKD. Trimming took 6 bases from V and 8 from J, leaving 13 bases between them. The CDR3 spans 12 residues. The DNA for the CDR3 is TGTGCCATCAGGGTGCAGGGCTCAGGCTACACCTTC. Translating it yields CAIRVQGSGYTF.

The rearrangement uses TRBV6-7 and TRBJ2-6; tentatively, D is TRBD1 (5 bases). TRBV6-7 is labeled an ORF, and its function is uncertain. The CDR3 runs 16 residues. With 8 bases removed from V and 1 base from J, the gap between germline ends came to 15 bases. CDR3 amino acids: CASLRTLTSGANVLTF. Written as DNA, the CDR3 is TGTGCCAGCCTCCGGACACTGACTTCTGGGGCCAACGTCCTGACTTTC.

This clonotype was detected a few times. V usage is TRBV4-1 and J usage is TRBJ2-2; D might be TRBD1 or TRBD2, each matching 5 bases. This CDR3 region has 18 residues. In germline, CDR1 is MGHRA, CDR2 YSYEKL. V was pared by 0 bases and J by 1 base, with 15 bases between. The CDR3 sequence: CASSQDARARVNTGELFF. CDR3 DNA sequence: TGCGCCAGCAGCCAAGATGCGAGGGCCAGGGTGAACACCGGGGAGCTGTTTTTT.

The chain carries TRBV11-2 and TRBJ1-2; D is unresolved. V was shortened by 5 bases and J by 4 bases, with 14 bases between the two germline ends. The length of the CDR3 is 14 residues. Germline V gene data show CDR1 as SGHAT and CDR2 as FQNNGV. The DNA for the CDR3 is TGTGCCAGCAGCCCATCCCGACGGTCCTATGGCTACACCTTC. It codes for CASSPSRRSYGYTF.

This clonotype has a handful of counts. CDR3 residues: CASSLPRDPGPYEQYF. CDR3 sequence (DNA): TGCGCCAGCAGCTTGCCACGGGATCCGGGCCCCTACGAGCAGTACTTC. V gene TRBV5-1 combines with J gene TRBJ2-7; the D gene is possibly TRBD2 (5 bases). Germline CDR1 and CDR2: SGHRS and YFSETQ. Trimming removed 1 base from V and 2 bases from J, with 16 bases in between. CDR3 length equals 16 residues.